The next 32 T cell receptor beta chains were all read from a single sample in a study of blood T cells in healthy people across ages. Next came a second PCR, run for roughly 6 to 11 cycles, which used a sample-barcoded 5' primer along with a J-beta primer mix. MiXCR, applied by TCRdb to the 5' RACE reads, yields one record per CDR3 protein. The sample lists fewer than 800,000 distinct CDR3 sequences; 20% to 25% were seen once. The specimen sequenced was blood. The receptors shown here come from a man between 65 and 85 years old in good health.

CDR3 nucleotide sequence: TGTGCCAGCAGTGAATTAGATCTCGGTACGCAGTATTTT. Its translation: CASSELDLGTQYF. The J gene is TRBJ2-3, the V gene TRBV6-5; unclear D gene. The CDR3 contains 13 residues. V shed 5 bases and J shed 8 bases, with 14 bases lying between them. Germline lookup yields CDR1 MNHEY and CDR2 SVGAGI.

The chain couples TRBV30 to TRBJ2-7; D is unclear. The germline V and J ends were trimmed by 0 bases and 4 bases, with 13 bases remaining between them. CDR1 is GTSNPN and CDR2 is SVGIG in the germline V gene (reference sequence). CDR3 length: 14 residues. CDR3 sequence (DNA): TGTGCCTGGAGTGTACCTGGGGTAGTGTACGAGCAGTACTTC. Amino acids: CAWSVPGVVYEQYF.

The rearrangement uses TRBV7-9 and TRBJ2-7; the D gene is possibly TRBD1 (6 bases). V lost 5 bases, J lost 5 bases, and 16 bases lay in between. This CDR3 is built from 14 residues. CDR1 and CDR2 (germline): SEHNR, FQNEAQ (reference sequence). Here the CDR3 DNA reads TGTGCCAGCAGCATACGGACAGTTACCAACGAGCAGTACTTC. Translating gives CASSIRTVTNEQYF.

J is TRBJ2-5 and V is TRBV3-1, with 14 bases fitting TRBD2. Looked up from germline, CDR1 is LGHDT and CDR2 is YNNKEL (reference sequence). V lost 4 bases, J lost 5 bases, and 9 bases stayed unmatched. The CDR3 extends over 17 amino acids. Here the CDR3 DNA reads TGTGCCAGCAGCCCCGGGACTAGCGGGAGCCGTTGGGAGACCCAGTACTTC. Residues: CASSPGTSGSRWETQYF.

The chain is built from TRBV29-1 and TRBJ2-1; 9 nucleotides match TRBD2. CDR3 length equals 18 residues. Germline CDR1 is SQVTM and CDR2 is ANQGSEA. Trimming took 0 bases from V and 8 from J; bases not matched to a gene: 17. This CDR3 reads CSVEDLRASGMSFHEQFF. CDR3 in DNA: TGCAGCGTTGAAGATCTTAGGGCTAGCGGGATGTCATTCCATGAGCAGTTCTTC.

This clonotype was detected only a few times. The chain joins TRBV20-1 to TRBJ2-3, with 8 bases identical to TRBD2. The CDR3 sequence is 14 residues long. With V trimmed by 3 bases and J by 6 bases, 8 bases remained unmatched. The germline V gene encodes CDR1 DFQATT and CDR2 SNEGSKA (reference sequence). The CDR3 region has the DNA TGCAGTGCTAGCCCGGAAGTAGCGGGGGATACGCAGTATTTT. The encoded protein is CSASPEVAGDTQYF.

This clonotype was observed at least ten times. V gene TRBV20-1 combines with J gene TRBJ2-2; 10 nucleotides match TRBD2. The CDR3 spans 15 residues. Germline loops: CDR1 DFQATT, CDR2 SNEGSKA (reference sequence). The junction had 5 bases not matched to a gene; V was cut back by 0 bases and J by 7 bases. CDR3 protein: CSARDGTSVGGELFF. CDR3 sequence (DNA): TGCAGTGCTAGAGATGGGACTAGCGTGGGCGGGGAGCTGTTTTTT.

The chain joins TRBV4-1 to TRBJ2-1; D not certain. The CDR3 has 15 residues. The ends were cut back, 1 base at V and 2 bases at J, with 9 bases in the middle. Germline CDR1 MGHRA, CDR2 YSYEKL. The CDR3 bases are TGCGCCAGCAGCCAAGTCGGAGCGACCTACAATGAGCAGTTCTTC. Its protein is CASSQVGATYNEQFF.

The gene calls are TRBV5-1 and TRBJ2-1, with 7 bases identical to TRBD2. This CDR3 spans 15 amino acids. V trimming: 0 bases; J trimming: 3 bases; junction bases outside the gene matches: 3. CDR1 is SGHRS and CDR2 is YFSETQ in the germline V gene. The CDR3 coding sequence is TGCGCCAGCAGCTTGGGCGGGAGTAACTACAATGAGCAGTTCTTC. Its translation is CASSLGGSNYNEQFF.

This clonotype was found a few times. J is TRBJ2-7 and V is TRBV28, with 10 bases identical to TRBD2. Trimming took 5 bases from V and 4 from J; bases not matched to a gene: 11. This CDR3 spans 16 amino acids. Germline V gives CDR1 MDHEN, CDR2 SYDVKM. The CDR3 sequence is CASSISELAGTYEQYF. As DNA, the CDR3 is TGTGCCAGCAGTATTTCCGAACTAGCGGGAACTTACGAGCAGTACTTC.

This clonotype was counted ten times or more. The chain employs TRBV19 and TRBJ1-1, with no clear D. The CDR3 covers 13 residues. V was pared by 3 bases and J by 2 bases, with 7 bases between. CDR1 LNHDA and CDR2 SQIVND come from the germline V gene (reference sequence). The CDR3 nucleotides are TGTGCCAGTAGTATTATGGGAAACACTGAAGCTTTCTTT. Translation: CASSIMGNTEAFF. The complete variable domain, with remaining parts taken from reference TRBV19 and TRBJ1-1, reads DGGITQSPKYLFRKEGQNVTLSCEQNLNHDAMYWYRQDPGQGLRLIYYSQIVNDFQKGDIAEGYSVSREKKESFPLTVTSAQKNPTAFYLCASSIMGNTEAFFGQGTRLTVV.

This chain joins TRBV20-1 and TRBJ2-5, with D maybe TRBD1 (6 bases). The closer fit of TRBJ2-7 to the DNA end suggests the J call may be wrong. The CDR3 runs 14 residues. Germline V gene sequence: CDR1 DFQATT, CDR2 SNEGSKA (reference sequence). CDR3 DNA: TGCAGTGCTAGAGTCGACAGGACCCTGTACGAGCAGTACTTC. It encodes CSARVDRTLYEQYF.

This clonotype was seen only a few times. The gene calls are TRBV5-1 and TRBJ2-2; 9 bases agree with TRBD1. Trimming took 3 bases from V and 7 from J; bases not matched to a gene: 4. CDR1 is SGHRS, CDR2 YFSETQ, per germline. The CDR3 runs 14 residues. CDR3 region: CASSSRTGDGELFF. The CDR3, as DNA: TGCGCCAGCAGCTCCCGGACAGGGGACGGGGAGCTGTTTTTT. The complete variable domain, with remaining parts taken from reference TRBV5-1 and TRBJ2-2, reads KAGVTQTPRYLIKTRGQQVTLSCSPISGHRSVSWYQQTPGQGLQFLFEYFSETQRNKGNFPGRFSGRQFSNSRSEMNVSTLELGDSALYLCASSSRTGDGELFFGEGSRLTVL.

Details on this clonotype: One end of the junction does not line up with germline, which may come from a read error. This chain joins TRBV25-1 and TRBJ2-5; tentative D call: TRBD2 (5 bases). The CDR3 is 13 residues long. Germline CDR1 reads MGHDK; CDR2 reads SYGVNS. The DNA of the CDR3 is TGTGCCAGCAGTCGCGGAGGATCCGAGACCCGGTACTTC. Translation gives CASSRGGSETRYF.

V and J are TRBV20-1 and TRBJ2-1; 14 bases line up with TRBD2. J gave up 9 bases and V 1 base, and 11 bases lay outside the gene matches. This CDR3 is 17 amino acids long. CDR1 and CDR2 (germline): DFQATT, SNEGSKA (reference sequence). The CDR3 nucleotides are TGCAGTGCTAGAGTGAACCTGGGACTAGCGGGAGTTTTTGAGCAGTTCTTC. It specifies CSARVNLGLAGVFEQFF.

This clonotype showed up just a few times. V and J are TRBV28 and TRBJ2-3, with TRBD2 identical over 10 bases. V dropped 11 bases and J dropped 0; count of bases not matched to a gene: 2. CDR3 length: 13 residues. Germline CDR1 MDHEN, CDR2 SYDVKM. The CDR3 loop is CALAGESTDTQYF. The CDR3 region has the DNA TGTGCCCTAGCGGGAGAGAGCACAGATACGCAGTATTTT.

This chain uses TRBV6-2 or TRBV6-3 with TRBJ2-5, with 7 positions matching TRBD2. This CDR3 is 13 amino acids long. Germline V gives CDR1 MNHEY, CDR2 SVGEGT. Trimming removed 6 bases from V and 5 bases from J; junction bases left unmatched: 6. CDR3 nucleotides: TGTGCCAGCAGCTGGACTAGTGTTGAGACCCAGTACTTC. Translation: CASSWTSVETQYF.

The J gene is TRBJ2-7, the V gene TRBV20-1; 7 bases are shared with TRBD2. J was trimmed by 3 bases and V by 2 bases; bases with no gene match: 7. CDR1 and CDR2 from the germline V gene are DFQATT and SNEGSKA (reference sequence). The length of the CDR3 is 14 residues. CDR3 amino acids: CSARTPSGSYEQYF. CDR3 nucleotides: TGCAGTGCTAGAACTCCTAGCGGTAGCTACGAGCAGTACTTC.

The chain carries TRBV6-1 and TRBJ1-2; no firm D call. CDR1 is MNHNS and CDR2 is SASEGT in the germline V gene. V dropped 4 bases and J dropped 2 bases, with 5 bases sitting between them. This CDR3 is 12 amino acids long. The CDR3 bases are TGTGCCAGCAGTGTGACGAACTATGGCTACACCTTC. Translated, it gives CASSVTNYGYTF.

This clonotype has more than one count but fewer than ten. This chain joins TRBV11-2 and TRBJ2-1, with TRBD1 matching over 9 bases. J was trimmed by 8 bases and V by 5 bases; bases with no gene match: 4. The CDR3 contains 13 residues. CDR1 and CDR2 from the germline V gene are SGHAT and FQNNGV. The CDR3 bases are TGTGCCAGCAGCCAGGACAGGGGCTATGAGCAGTTCTTC. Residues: CASSQDRGYEQFF.

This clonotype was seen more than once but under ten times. The CDR3 is CSARDRIAGAYEQYF. The CDR3 region has the DNA TGCAGTGCTAGAGATCGGATAGCGGGAGCCTACGAGCAGTACTTC. The chain employs TRBV20-1 and TRBJ2-1; TRBD2 matches at 9 bases. The J call may be faulty, since TRBJ2-7 better matches the DNA end. Germline V lookup: CDR1 DFQATT, CDR2 SNEGSKA (reference sequence). The CDR3 covers 15 residues.

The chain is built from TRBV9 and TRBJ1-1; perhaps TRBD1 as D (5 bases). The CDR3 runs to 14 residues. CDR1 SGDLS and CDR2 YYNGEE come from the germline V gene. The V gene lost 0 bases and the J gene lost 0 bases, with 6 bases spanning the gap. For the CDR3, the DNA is TGTGCCAGCAGCGTAGCGGGGGTGAACACTGAAGCTTTCTTT. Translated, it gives CASSVAGVNTEAFF.

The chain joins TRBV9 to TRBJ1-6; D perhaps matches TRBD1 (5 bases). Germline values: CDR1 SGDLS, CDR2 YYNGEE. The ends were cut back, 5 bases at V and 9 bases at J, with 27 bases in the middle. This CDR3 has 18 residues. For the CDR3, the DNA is TGTGCCAGCAGTTACGGGGCAGGGAAAGGCATTCCGGGTTCACCCCTCCACTTT. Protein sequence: CASSYGAGKGIPGSPLHF.

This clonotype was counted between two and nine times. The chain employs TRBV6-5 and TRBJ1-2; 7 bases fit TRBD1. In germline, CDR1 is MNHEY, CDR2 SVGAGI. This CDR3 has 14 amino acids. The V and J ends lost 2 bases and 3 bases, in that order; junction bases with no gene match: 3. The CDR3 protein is CASSYRGRDYGYTF. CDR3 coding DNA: TGTGCCAGCAGTTACAGGGGGCGCGACTATGGCTACACCTTC.

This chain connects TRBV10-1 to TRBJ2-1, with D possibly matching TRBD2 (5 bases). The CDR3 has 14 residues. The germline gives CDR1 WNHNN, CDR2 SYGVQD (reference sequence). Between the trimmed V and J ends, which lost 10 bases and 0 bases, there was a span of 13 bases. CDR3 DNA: TGCGCCATCGGGGTTCTGAGCTCCTACAATGAGCAGTTCTTC. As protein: CAIGVLSSYNEQFF.

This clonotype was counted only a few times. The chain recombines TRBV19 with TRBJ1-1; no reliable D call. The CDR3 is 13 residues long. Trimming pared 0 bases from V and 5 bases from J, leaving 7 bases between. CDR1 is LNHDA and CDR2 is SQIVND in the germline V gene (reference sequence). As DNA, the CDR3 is TGTGCCAGTAGTATAGAGGGTCGGACTGAAGCTTTCTTT. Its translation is CASSIEGRTEAFF.

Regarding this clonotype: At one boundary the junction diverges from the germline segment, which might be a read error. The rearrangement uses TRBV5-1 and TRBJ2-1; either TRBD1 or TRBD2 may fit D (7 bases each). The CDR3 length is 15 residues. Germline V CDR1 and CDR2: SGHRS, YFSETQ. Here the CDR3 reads CANSFLTGEGNEQFF. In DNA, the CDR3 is TGCGCCAACAGCTTCCTAACAGGGGAGGGTAATGAGCAGTTCTTC.

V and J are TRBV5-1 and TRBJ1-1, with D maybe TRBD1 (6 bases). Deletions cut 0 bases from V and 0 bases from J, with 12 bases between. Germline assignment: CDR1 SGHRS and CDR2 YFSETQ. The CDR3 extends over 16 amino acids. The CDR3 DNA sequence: TGCGCCAGCAGCTTGGTAGGGGGTGGCCTGAACACTGAAGCTTTCTTT. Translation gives CASSLVGGGLNTEAFF.

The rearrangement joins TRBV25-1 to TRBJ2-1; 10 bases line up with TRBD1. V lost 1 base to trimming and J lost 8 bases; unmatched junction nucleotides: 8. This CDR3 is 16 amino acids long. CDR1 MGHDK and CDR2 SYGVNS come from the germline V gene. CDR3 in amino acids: CASSESRDRGLYEQFF. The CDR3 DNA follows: TGTGCCAGCAGTGAATCTCGGGACAGGGGTTTGTATGAGCAGTTCTTC.

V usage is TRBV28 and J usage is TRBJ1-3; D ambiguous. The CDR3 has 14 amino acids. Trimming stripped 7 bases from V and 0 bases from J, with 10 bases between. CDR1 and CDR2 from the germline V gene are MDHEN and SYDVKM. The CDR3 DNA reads TGTGCCAGCACCATCGGAACCTCTGGAAACACCATATATTTT. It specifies CASTIGTSGNTIYF.

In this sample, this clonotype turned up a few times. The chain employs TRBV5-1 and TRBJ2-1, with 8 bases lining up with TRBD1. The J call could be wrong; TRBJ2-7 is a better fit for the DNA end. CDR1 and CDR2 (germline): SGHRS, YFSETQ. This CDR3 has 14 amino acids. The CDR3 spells CASSIGQGGYEQYF. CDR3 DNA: TGCGCCAGCAGCATAGGACAGGGCGGCTACGAGCAGTACTTC.

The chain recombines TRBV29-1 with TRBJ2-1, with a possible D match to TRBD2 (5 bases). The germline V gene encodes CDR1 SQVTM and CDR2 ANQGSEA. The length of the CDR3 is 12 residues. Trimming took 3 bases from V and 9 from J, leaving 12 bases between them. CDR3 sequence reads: CSVETDGGEQFF. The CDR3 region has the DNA TGCAGCGTTGAGACGGACGGAGGTGAGCAGTTCTTC.